The T cell receptor (beta chain) under discussion was sequenced for a study of cytomegalovirus exposure and HLA in healthy donors. Comment on this clone: As yet, its antigen is unknown.

Amplification used 60 Vbeta primers and 13 Jbeta primers. Data came from immunoSEQ multiplex PCR; TCRdb stores just in-frame clones and leaves some out. The profile covers roughly 150,000 clones, with about 85% appearing a single time and roughly 2.4% taken by the ten largest. Unmatched junction bases numbered 7, after V lost 10 bases and J lost 2 bases. From germline, CDR1 is ENHRY and CDR2 SYGVKD. The CDR3 totals 13 residues. Study results and limitations: When a later analysis compared HLA-associated TCR beta chains with equally common others, the HLA-associated chains turned out to be more clonally expanded and to have lower generation probabilities. Compared with the roughly 700-donor mean, an Asian-associated ancestry cluster reportedly had fewer N-insertions, according to a later analysis.

The chain employs TRBV10-3 and TRBJ1-2, with TRBD1 identical over 7 bases. This TCR came from a woman aged 18-29 years in good health and CMV-seronegative. The specimen was PBMCs. The CDR3 reads CATRDSQNYGYTF. CDR3 coding DNA: TGTGCCACCCGGGACAGCCAGAACTATGGCTACACCTTC.